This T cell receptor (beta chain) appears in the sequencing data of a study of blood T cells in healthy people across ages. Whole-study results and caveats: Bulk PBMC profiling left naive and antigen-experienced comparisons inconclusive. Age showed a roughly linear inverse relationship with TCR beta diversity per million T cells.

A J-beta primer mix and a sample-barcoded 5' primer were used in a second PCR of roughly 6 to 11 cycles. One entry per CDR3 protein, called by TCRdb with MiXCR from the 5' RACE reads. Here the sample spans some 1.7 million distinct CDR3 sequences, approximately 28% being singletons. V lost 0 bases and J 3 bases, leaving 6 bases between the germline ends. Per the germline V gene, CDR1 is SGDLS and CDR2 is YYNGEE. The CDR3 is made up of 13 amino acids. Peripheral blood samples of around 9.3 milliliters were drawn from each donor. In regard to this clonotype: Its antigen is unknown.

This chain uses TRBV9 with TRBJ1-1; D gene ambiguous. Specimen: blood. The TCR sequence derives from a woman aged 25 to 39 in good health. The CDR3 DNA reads TGTGCCAGCAGCGTAGGGTCAGACACTGAAGCTTTCTTT. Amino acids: CASSVGSDTEAFF.